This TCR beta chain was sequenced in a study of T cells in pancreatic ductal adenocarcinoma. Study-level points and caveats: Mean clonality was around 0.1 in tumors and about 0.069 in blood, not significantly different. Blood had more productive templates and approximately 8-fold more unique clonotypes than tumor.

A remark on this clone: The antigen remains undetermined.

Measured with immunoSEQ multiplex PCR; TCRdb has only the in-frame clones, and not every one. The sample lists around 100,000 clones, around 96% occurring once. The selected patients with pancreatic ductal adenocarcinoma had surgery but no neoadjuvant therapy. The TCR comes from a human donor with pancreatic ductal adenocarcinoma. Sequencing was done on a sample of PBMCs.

CDR3 nucleotides: TGCGCCAGCAGCTTGCAGGGCAGCACTGAAGCTTTCTTT. Amino acid sequence: CASSLQGSTEAFF. This chain connects TRBV5-1 to TRBJ1-1; weak D call: TRBD1 (5 bases). The CDR3 has 13 residues. The germline V gene encodes CDR1 SGHRS and CDR2 YFSETQ. V gave up 1 base and J gave up 4 bases, with 8 bases separating them.